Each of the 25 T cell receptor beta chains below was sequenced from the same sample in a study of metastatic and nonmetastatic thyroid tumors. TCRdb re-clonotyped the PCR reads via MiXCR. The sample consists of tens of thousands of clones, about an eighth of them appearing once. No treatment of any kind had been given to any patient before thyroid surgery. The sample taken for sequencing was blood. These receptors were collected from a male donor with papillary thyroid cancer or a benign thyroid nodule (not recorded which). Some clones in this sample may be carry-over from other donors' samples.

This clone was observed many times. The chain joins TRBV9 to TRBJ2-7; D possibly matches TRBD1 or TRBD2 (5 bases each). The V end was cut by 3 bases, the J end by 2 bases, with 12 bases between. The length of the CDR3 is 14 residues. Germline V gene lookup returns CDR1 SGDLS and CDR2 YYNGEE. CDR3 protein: CASSAPGTPYEQYF. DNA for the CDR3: TGTGCCAGCAGCGCTCCCGGGACCCCCTACGAGCAGTACTTC.

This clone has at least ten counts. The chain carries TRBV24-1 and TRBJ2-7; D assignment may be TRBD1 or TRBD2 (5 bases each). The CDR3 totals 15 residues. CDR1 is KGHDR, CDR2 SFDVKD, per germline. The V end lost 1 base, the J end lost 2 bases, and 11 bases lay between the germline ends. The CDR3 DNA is TGTGCCACCAGTGATTTTCGGGACGGTACCTACGAGCAGTACTTC. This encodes CATSDFRDGTYEQYF.

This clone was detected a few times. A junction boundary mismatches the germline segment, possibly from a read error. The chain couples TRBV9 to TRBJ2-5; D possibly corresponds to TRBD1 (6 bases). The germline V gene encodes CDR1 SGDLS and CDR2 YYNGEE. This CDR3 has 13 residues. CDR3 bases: TGTGCCTCGACAGGTGGTATTGGGGAGACCCGGTACTTC. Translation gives CASTGGIGETRYF.

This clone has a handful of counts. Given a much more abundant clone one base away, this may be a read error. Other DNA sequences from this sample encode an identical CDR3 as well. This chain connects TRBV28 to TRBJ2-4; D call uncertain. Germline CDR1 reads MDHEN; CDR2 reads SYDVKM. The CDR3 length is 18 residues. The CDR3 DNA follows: TGCGCCAGCAGTTTCCCCTCTGCATCGTATTTAGCCAAAAACATTCAGTACTTC. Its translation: CASSFPSASYLAKNIQYF. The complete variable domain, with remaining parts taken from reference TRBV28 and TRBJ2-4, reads DVKVTQSSRYLVKRTGEKVFLECVQDMDHENMFWYRQDPGLGLRLIYFSYDVKMKEKGDIPEGYSVSREKKERFSLILESASTNQTSMYLCASSFPSASYLAKNIQYFGAGTRLSVL.

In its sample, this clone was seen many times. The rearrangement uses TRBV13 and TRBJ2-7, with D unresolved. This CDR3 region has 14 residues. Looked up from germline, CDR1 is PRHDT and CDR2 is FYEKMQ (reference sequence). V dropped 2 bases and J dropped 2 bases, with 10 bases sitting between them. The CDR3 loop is CASSLSDGTYEQYF. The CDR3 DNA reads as TGTGCCAGCAGCTTATCGGACGGTACCTACGAGCAGTACTTC. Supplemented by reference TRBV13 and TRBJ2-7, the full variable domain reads AAGVIQSPRHLIKEKRETATLKCYPIPRHDTVYWYQQGPGQDPQFLISFYEKMQSDKGSIPDRFSAQQFSDYHSELNMSSLELGDSALYFCASSLSDGTYEQYFGPGTRLTVT.

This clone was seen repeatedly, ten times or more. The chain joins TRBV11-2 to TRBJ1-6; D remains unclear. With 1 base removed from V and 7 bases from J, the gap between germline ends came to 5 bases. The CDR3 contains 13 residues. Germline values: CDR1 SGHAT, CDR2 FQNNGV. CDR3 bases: TGTGCCAGCAGCTTAGGACTGAATTCACCCCTCCACTTT. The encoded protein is CASSLGLNSPLHF.

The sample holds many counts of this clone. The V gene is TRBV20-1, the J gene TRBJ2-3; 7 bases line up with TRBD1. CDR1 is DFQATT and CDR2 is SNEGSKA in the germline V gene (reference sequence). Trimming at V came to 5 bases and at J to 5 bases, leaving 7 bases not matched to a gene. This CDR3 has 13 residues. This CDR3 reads CSAPDRVIDTQYF. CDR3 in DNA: TGCAGTGCTCCCGACAGGGTTATAGATACGCAGTATTTT.

CDR3: CASSLSPRSSYEQYF. The CDR3, as DNA: TGTGCCAGCAGTTTATCCCCCCGCAGCTCCTACGAGCAGTACTTC. V and J are TRBV27 and TRBJ2-7; no firm D call. The V gene lost 0 bases and the J gene lost 0 bases, with 9 bases spanning the gap. Per the germline V gene, CDR1 is MNHEY and CDR2 is SMNVEV (reference sequence). The CDR3 is 15 residues long.

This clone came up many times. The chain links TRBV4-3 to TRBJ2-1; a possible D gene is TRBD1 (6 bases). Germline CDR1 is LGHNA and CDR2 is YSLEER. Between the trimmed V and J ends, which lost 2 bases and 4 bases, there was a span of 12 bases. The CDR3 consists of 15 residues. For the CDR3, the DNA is TGCGCCAGCAGCCAACGCCAGGGGCGATACAATGAGCAGTTCTTC. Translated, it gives CASSQRQGRYNEQFF.

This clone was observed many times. This chain's CDR3 is CASRAQATDTQYF. As DNA, the CDR3 is TGTGCCAGCAGGGCCCAGGCCACAGATACGCAGTATTTT. V gene TRBV6-2 or TRBV6-3 combines with J gene TRBJ2-3; D call uncertain. V was pared by 6 bases and J by 2 bases, with 9 bases between. CDR1 is MNHEY and CDR2 is SVGEGT in the germline V gene. The CDR3 consists of 13 residues.

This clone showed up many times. DNA of the CDR3: TGTGCCAGCAGCTTAGTCGGGAGCACCCAGTACTTC. It encodes CASSLVGSTQYF. The J gene is TRBJ2-5, the V gene TRBV7-2; possibly TRBD2 for D (6 bases). Trimming stripped 1 base from V and 8 bases from J, with 8 bases between. Germline V gene sequence: CDR1 SGHTA, CDR2 FQGNSA. The CDR3 has 12 residues. The full variable domain, rest sourced from reference TRBV7-2 and TRBJ2-5, is GAGVSQSPSNKVTEKGKDVELRCDPISGHTALYWYRQSLGQGLEFLIYFQGNSAPDKSGLPSDRFSAERTGGSVSTLTIQRTQQEDSAVYLCASSLVGSTQYFGPGTRLLVL.

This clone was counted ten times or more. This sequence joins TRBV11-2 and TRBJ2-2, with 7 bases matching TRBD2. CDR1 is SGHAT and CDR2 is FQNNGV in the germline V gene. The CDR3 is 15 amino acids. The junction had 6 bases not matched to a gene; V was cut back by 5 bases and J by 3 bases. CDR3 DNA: TGTGCCAGCAGCGGGGGGAGGGCCTACACCGGGGAGCTGTTTTTT. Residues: CASSGGRAYTGELFF.

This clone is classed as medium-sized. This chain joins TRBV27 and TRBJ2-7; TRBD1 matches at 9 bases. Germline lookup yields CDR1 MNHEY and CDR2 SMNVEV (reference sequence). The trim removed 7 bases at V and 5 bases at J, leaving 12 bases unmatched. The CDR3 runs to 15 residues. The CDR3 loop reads CASTSWGQGVHEQYF. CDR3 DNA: TGTGCCAGCACCTCCTGGGGACAGGGTGTCCACGAGCAGTACTTC.

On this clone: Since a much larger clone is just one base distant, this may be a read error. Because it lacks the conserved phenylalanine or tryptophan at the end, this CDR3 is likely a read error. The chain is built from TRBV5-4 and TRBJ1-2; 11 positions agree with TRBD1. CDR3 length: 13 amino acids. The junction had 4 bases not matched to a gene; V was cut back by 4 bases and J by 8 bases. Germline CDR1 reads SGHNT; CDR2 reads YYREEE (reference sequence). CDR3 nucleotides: TGTGCCAGCAGCGGACAGGGGGCTGGCGGCTACACCTTA. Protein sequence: CASSGQGAGGYTL.

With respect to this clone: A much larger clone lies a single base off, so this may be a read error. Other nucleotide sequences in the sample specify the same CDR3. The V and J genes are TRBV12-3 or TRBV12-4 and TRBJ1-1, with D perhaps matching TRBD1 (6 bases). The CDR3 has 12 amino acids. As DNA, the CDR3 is TGCGCCAGCAGCCTGAGGACAGATGAAGCTTTCTTT. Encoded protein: CASSLRTDEAFF.

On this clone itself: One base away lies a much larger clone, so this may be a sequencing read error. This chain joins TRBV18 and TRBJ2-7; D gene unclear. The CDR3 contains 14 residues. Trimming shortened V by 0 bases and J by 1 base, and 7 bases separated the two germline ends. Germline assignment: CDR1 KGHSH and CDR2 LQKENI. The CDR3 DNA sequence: TGTGCCAGCTCACCACCCGGTCTGTCCTACGAGCAGTACTTC. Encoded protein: CASSPPGLSYEQYF.

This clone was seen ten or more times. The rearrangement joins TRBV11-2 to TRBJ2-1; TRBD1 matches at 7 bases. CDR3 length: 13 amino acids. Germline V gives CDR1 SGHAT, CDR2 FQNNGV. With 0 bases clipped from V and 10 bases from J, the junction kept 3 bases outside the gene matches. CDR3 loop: CASSLDRTGEQFF. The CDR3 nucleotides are TGTGCCAGCAGCTTAGATCGGACAGGCGAGCAGTTCTTC.

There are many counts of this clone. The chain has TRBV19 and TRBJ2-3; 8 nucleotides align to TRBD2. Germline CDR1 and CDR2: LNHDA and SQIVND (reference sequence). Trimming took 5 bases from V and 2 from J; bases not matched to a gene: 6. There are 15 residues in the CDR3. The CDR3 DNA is TGTGCCAGTAGTGGAATAGCGGGGTTCACAGATACGCAGTATTTT. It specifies CASSGIAGFTDTQYF.

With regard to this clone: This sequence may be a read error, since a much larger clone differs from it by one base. The CDR3 nucleotides read TGTGCCAGTAAGTCGCCCGGGACTCATAACACCGGGGAGCTGTTTTTT. It translates to CASKSPGTHNTGELFF. The V gene is TRBV19, the J gene TRBJ2-2; D is possibly TRBD2 (6 bases). Trimming took off 7 bases at V and 2 bases at J, with 17 bases between the two ends. Germline V gene data show CDR1 as LNHDA and CDR2 as SQIVND (reference sequence). The CDR3 has 16 residues.

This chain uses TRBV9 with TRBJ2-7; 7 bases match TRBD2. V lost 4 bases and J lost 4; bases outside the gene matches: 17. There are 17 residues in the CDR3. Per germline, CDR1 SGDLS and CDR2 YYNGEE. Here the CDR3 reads CASSQFAGSGLTYEQYF. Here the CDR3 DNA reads TGTGCCAGCAGCCAGTTTGCGGGTAGCGGGCTTACGTACGAGCAGTACTTC.

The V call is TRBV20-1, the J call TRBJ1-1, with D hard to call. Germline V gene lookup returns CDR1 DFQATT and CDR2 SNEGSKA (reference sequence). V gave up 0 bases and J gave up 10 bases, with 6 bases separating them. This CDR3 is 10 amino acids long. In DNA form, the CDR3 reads TGCAGTGCTAGAGACGCGTCAGCTTTCTTT. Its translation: CSARDASAFF.

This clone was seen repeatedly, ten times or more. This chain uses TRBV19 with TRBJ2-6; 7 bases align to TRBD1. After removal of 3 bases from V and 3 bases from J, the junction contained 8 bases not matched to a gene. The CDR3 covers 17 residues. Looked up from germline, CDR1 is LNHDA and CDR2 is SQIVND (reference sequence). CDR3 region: CASSMGQLRDGANVLTF. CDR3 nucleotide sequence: TGTGCCAGTAGTATGGGACAGCTCCGGGATGGGGCCAACGTCCTGACTTTC.

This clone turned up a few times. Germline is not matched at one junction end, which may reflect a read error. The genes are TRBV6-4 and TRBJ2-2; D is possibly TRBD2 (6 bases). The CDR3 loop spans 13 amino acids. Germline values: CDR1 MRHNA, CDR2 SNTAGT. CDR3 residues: CASSDTSTWELFF. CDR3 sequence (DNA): TGTGCCAGCAGTGATACTAGCACCTGGGAGCTGTTTTTT.

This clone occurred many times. The CDR3 DNA sequence: TGTGCCACCAGTGATTGGGCCACCCAAGAGACCCAGTACTTC. Amino acids: CATSDWATQETQYF. The gene calls are TRBV24-1 and TRBJ2-5; D is ambiguous. V was clipped by 2 bases and J by 1 base, with 7 bases between them. Germline V gene data show CDR1 as KGHDR and CDR2 as SFDVKD. This CDR3 is built from 14 residues.

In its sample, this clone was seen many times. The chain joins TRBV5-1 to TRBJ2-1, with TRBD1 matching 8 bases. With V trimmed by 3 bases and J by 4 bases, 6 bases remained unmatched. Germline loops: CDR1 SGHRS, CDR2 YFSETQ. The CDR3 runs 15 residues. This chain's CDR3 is CASSSGTGSYNEQFF. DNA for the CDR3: TGCGCCAGCAGCTCTGGGACAGGCAGTTACAATGAGCAGTTCTTC.